Each of the 14 T cell receptor beta chains below was sequenced from the same sample in a study of CXCR3-negative and CXCR3-positive naive CD8 T cells. For these TCRs, the target antigens are not known. Libraries of TRB cDNA were made by 5' RACE and carried UMIs. Using the 5' RACE reads, TCRdb records one entry per CDR3 protein without DNA. The sample spans about 150,000 distinct CDR3 sequences; the ten largest clones claim approximately 0.5%. Overall study results and limits: Hydrophobicity of TRB CDR3s was greater in CXCR3-positive naive cells than in CXCR3-negative naive cells.

Sequenced material: naive CXCR3+ CD8+ T cells from blood. Subset meaning: CD45RO-CCR7+CD27+CD95- naive CD8+ T cells expressing CXCR3 (TNR3+). The receptors stem from a human donor in good health. Some clones in this sample may be carry-over from other donors' samples.

V and J are TRBV27 and TRBJ2-7; lacking DNA, the TRBD1 call made by TCRdb goes unchecked. Germline V gives CDR1 MNHEY, CDR2 SMNVEV (reference sequence). The CDR3 sequence is 15 residues long. This CDR3 reads CASSPVEGASYEQYF.

The chain combines TRBV7-2 with TRBJ2-1. The CDR3 loop spans 14 amino acids. CDR1 and CDR2 (germline): SGHTA, FQGNSA. The CDR3 sequence is CASSLDSNYNEQFF.

The CDR3 protein is CASSTRTSGSTDTQYF. The chain employs TRBV7-8 and TRBJ2-3; without DNA, the TCRdb call of TRBD2 cannot be checked. Per germline, CDR1 SGHVS and CDR2 FQNEAQ. This CDR3 comprises 16 residues.

J is TRBJ2-3 and V is TRBV7-9. CDR1 is SEHNR, CDR2 FQNEAQ, per germline (reference sequence). The length of the CDR3 is 15 residues. CDR3 sequence: CASSFGALAEDTQYF.

This chain uses TRBV11-2 with TRBJ2-1. This CDR3 comprises 13 residues. The germline V gene has CDR1 SGHAT and CDR2 FQNNGV. CDR3 loop: CASSLSTYNEQFF.

The V call is TRBV28, the J call TRBJ2-4; TCRdb proposes TRBD1, but this gene call is untestable without DNA. In germline, CDR1 is MDHEN, CDR2 SYDVKM. CDR3 length: 16 residues. This chain's CDR3 is CASTSTGVLAKNIQYF.

This chain joins TRBV10-3 and TRBJ2-1; no DNA is available, so the TRBD1 call from TCRdb remains unchecked. This CDR3 comprises 14 residues. Germline CDR1 and CDR2: ENHRY and SYGVKD. The CDR3 sequence: CAISVGTGYNEQFF.

The CDR3 loop reads CASSQEIGASGANVLTF. This rearrangement joins TRBV3-1 to TRBJ2-6. CDR1 and CDR2 (germline): LGHDT, YNNKEL (reference sequence). The CDR3 spans 17 residues.

The J gene is TRBJ2-3, the V gene TRBV12-3 or TRBV12-4; with no DNA, the TCRdb D assignment of TRBD1 cannot be verified. The CDR3 has 15 amino acids. CDR3 amino acids: CASRPPDSPTDTQYF.

The genes are TRBV6-5 and TRBJ1-1. This CDR3 region has 14 residues. Germline V CDR1 and CDR2: MNHEY, SVGAGI. The CDR3 is CASSYGQVITEAFF.

The CDR3 region is CASLAGLDTEAFF. This chain uses TRBV19 with TRBJ1-1. The V gene's germline CDR1 is LNHDA and CDR2 SQIVND (reference sequence). This CDR3 has 13 residues.

This chain links TRBV29-1 with TRBJ2-1; TCRdb names TRBD1, which stays unverified in the absence of DNA. The germline V gene encodes CDR1 SQVTM and CDR2 ANQGSEA. The CDR3 consists of 16 residues. Here the CDR3 reads CSVLGQGTQAYNEQFF.

This chain uses TRBV6-2 or TRBV6-3 with TRBJ2-7; TCRdb's assignment of TRBD1 cannot be checked, as there is no DNA. In germline, CDR1 is MNHEY, CDR2 SVGEGT. The CDR3 sequence is 14 residues long. Here the CDR3 reads CASSSPWEVYEQYF.

The genes are TRBV10-3 and TRBJ2-3; TCRdb selects TRBD2, and the lack of DNA leaves this call unchecked. This CDR3 is built from 15 residues. Germline CDR1 ENHRY, CDR2 SYGVKD. The chain's CDR3 is CAISVGTSLPDTQYF.